This passage covers 18 T cell receptor beta chains from one sample sequenced in a study of blood T cell repertoires in COVID-19 (TCRdb year 2020). Library prep was done by the immunoSEQ multiplex PCR assay. Held by TCRdb, this immuneACCESS table contains in-frame sequences only and omits some clones. Under half of the omission traces to an unresolved V gene where checked; the cause of the rest is unknown. The sample data list tens of thousands of clones, and about 87% of these were observed just once. The ten largest clones capture roughly 1.2% of the sample. Sequencing was done on a sample of peripheral blood. Receptors were obtained from a human donor in a cohort sampled during active COVID-19.

The chain carries TRBV4-1 and TRBJ2-1, with TRBD1 identical over 7 bases. The CDR3 spans 16 residues. Germline CDR1 reads MGHRA; CDR2 reads YSYEKL. V lost 3 bases and J lost 0; bases outside the gene matches: 5. In DNA, the CDR3 is TGCGCCAGCAGCCATGGACAGGTGAGCTCCTACAATGAGCAGTTCTTC. As protein: CASSHGQVSSYNEQFF.

This chain connects TRBV6-1 to TRBJ2-2, with a weak D call TRBD1 (6 bases). The germline V gene has CDR1 MNHNS and CDR2 SASEGT. The length of the CDR3 is 15 residues. The germline V and J ends were trimmed by 1 base and 5 bases, with 11 bases remaining between them. In DNA, the CDR3 is TGTGCCAGCAGTGAAGTACAGGGAAGAACCGGGGAGCTGTTTTTT. Its translation is CASSEVQGRTGELFF.

This clone was detected a few times. V usage is TRBV2 and J usage is TRBJ2-7, with D possibly TRBD1 on 5 matching bases. The CDR3 is 14 amino acids. CDR1 is SNHLY, CDR2 FYNNEI, per germline. The ends were cut back, 3 bases at V and 2 bases at J, with 11 bases in the middle. CDR3 nucleotide sequence: TGTGCCAGCAGTGAGCGAACAGGTCCCTACGAGCAGTACTTC. Translating gives CASSERTGPYEQYF.

V usage is TRBV19 and J usage is TRBJ2-1; 11 nucleotides align to TRBD2. Germline values: CDR1 LNHDA, CDR2 SQIVND (reference sequence). V shed 1 base and J 7 bases; nucleotides not matched to a gene: 3. This CDR3 has 15 amino acids. The CDR3 sequence: CASSIGLAGQNEQFF. CDR3 bases: TGTGCCAGTAGTATAGGACTAGCGGGACAAAATGAGCAGTTCTTC. Complete variable domain (other parts from reference TRBV19 and TRBJ2-1): DGGITQSPKYLFRKEGQNVTLSCEQNLNHDAMYWYRQDPGQGLRLIYYSQIVNDFQKGDIAEGYSVSREKKESFPLTVTSAQKNPTAFYLCASSIGLAGQNEQFFGPGTRLTVL.

This sequence joins TRBV6-5 and TRBJ1-2; D is uncertain. In germline, CDR1 is MNHEY, CDR2 SVGAGI. The CDR3 runs 13 residues. Trimming stripped 6 bases from V and 5 bases from J, with 13 bases between. CDR3 residues: CASRTTIEYGYTF. CDR3 coding DNA: TGTGCCAGCAGAACGACTATAGAGTATGGCTACACCTTC.

The gene calls are TRBV19 and TRBJ2-1, with TRBD2 identical over 7 bases. The CDR3 is made up of 15 amino acids. Germline V CDR1 and CDR2: LNHDA, SQIVND (reference sequence). The V and J ends lost 5 bases and 0 bases, in that order; junction bases with no gene match: 4. The CDR3 here is CASSASGGSYNEQFF. In nucleotides, the CDR3 is TGTGCCAGTAGTGCTAGCGGAGGCTCCTACAATGAGCAGTTCTTC.

This chain uses TRBV9 with TRBJ2-5; D may be TRBD2 (7 bases). The CDR3 extends over 13 amino acids. V shed 3 bases and J shed 4 bases, with 10 bases lying between them. Germline CDR1 is SGDLS and CDR2 is YYNGEE. The DNA of the CDR3 is TGTGCCAGCAGCGGGGGGGGCCTAGAGACCCAGTACTTC. It codes for CASSGGGLETQYF.

The J gene is TRBJ2-7, the V gene TRBV6-5; 10 bases map to TRBD2. The CDR3 loop spans 15 amino acids. V shed 2 bases and J 7 bases; nucleotides not matched to a gene: 8. CDR1 is MNHEY and CDR2 is SVGAGI in the germline V gene. The chain's CDR3 is CASSYRAGGREEQYF. CDR3 DNA sequence: TGTGCCAGCAGTTACCGAGCGGGGGGGCGTGAGGAGCAGTACTTC.

The J gene is TRBJ2-7, the V gene TRBV6-1; D is possibly TRBD2 (5 bases). V was trimmed by 3 bases and J by 6 bases, leaving 15 bases between them. This CDR3 is 14 amino acids long. The germline CDR1 and CDR2 sequences are MNHNS and SASEGT. CDR3 in DNA: TGTGCCAGCAGTGACCGACTACGCCTCGGCGAGCAGTACTTC. It is translated as CASSDRLRLGEQYF.

The J gene is TRBJ1-2, the V gene TRBV27, with D maybe TRBD1 (6 bases). The ends were cut back, 2 bases at V and 5 bases at J, with 18 bases in the middle. Germline values: CDR1 MNHEY, CDR2 SMNVEV (reference sequence). The CDR3 runs 16 residues. The CDR3, as DNA: TGTGCCAGCAGTTTACCCCCGGGCAGGGGAGAATATGGCTACACCTTC. This encodes CASSLPPGRGEYGYTF.

In this sample, this clone turned up once. This chain joins TRBV5-1 and TRBJ2-7, with D uncertain. V lost 4 bases to trimming and J lost 0 bases, with 11 bases between them. From germline, CDR1 is SGHRS and CDR2 YFSETQ. The CDR3 extends over 14 amino acids. This chain's CDR3 is CASSPTSSSYEQYF. DNA for the CDR3: TGCGCCAGCAGCCCTACTTCAAGCTCCTACGAGCAGTACTTC.

The rearrangement joins TRBV5-1 to TRBJ1-6; TRBD1 aligns across 8 bases. The CDR3 has 15 amino acids. The germline CDR1 and CDR2 sequences are SGHRS and YFSETQ. V lost 5 bases, J lost 7 bases, and 8 bases stayed unmatched. The CDR3 reads CASSPTGAMNSPLHF. CDR3 in DNA: TGCGCCAGCAGTCCGACAGGGGCTATGAATTCACCCCTCCACTTT.

The V and J genes are TRBV5-8 and TRBJ2-3; 8 bases line up with TRBD2. V dropped 4 bases and J dropped 2; count of bases not matched to a gene: 9. CDR3 length equals 16 residues. The germline gives CDR1 SGHTS, CDR2 YDEGEE. The CDR3, as DNA: TGTGCCAGCAGCCCCGGGACTAGGATGTACACAGATACGCAGTATTTT. Protein sequence: CASSPGTRMYTDTQYF.

J is TRBJ2-1 and V is TRBV9, with TRBD2 identical over 14 bases. The CDR3 covers 19 residues. The trim removed 0 bases at V and 0 bases at J, leaving 5 bases unmatched. Per germline, CDR1 SGDLS and CDR2 YYNGEE. The DNA of the CDR3 is TGTGCCAGCAGCGTAGGGACTAGCGGGAGGACACTCTCCTACAATGAGCAGTTCTTC. It translates to CASSVGTSGRTLSYNEQFF.

This chain links TRBV27 with TRBJ1-6; maybe TRBD1 (5 bases). The CDR3 loop spans 12 amino acids. The germline V gene encodes CDR1 MNHEY and CDR2 SMNVEV (reference sequence). V was clipped by 8 bases and J by 9 bases, with 11 bases between them. The CDR3 DNA reads TGTGCCAGCGGACAAAACGTTTCACCCCTCCACTTT. It specifies CASGQNVSPLHF.

The chain couples TRBV6-5 to TRBJ2-7; D may be TRBD1 (5 bases). V dropped 7 bases and J dropped 4 bases, with 14 bases sitting between them. This CDR3 is built from 13 residues. The V gene's germline CDR1 is MNHEY and CDR2 SVGAGI. The CDR3 loop reads CASKKGLEYEQYF. The DNA of the CDR3 is TGTGCCAGCAAGAAGGGGTTGGAGTACGAGCAGTACTTC.

J is TRBJ1-1 and V is TRBV7-3; D is unresolved. The CDR3 length is 13 residues. V was cut by 3 bases and J by 3 bases, with 8 bases left in between. The germline V gene has CDR1 SGHTA and CDR2 FQGTGA. CDR3 nucleotides: TGTGCCAGCAGCTTTAACGGGGACACTGAAGCTTTCTTT. It yields the protein CASSFNGDTEAFF.

The gene calls are TRBV7-9 and TRBJ2-1, with D possibly matching TRBD2 (5 bases). This CDR3 is built from 12 residues. Germline assignment: CDR1 SEHNR and CDR2 FQNEAQ (reference sequence). The V gene lost 6 bases and the J gene lost 9 bases, with 12 bases spanning the gap. The CDR3 loop reads CASSAEAGEQFF. The CDR3 nucleotides read TGTGCCAGCAGTGCTGAGGCGGGTGAGCAGTTCTTC.